These 24 T cell receptor beta chains were sequenced from one sample in a study of shared clonotypes between healthy human individuals (dated by TCRdb to 2018 to 2020). Libraries were prepared through the immunoSEQ multiplex PCR assay. What TCRdb holds here is the immuneACCESS table cut down to in-frame rearrangements. Part of the clones is not present; checked against another copy, under half of the missing clones reflect an unresolved V gene, and the others are unexplained. For this sample there are more than 2,000,000 clones; more than 80% appear just once. About 0.13% of the sample is held by the ten biggest clonotypes. Sequences were obtained from naive CD4+ T cells sorted from blood. The cell subset or site label corresponds to: CD45RA+ positively selected. Source of these receptors: a man aged 18 to 30 in good health.

The chain joins TRBV7-3 to TRBJ2-6; D not resolved. This CDR3 region has 16 residues. V shed 0 bases and J shed 0 bases, with 6 bases lying between them. The germline gives CDR1 SGHTA, CDR2 FQGTGA. Here the CDR3 reads CASSLTPVSGANVLTF. CDR3 coding DNA: TGTGCCAGCAGCTTAACACCGGTCTCTGGGGCCAACGTCCTGACTTTC.

V is TRBV27 and J is TRBJ1-5; D remains ambiguous. Germline V CDR1 and CDR2: MNHEY, SMNVEV (reference sequence). V was pared by 8 bases and J by 7 bases, with 12 bases between. This CDR3 has 12 residues. The CDR3 reads CASHRVGQPQHF. The CDR3 nucleotides read TGTGCCAGCCACCGGGTGGGCCAGCCCCAGCATTTT.

The rearrangement uses TRBV6-6 and TRBJ1-2; D is unclear. Germline assignment: CDR1 MNHNY and CDR2 SVGAGI (reference sequence). The CDR3 has 13 residues. V lost 5 bases to trimming and J lost 4 bases, with 11 bases between them. The CDR3 loop is CASSLQSRYGYTF. In nucleotides, the CDR3 is TGTGCCAGCAGTCTCCAGAGCCGCTATGGCTACACCTTC.

This clone has just one count. The V call is TRBV11-2, the J call TRBJ1-2, with TRBD1 identical over 10 bases. This CDR3 has 15 residues. CDR1 and CDR2 from the germline V gene are SGHAT and FQNNGV. J lost 4 bases, V lost 5 bases, and 7 bases had no gene match. The CDR3 spells CASSAARTGGYGYTF. In nucleotides, the CDR3 is TGTGCCAGCAGCGCGGCTCGGACAGGGGGCTATGGCTACACCTTC. Complete variable domain (other parts from reference TRBV11-2 and TRBJ1-2): EAGVAQSPRYKIIEKRQSVAFWCNPISGHATLYWYQQILGQGPKLLIQFQNNGVVDDSQLPKDRFSAERLKGVDSTLKIQPAKLEDSAVYLCASSAARTGGYGYTFGSGTRLTVV.

In this sample, this clone turned up a few times. The CDR3 spells CASSPTVNEQFF. The CDR3 nucleotides are TGTGCCAGTAGTCCAACTGTGAATGAGCAGTTCTTC. The chain has TRBV19 and TRBJ2-1; D remains ambiguous. V was cut by 5 bases and J by 7 bases, with 9 bases left in between. This CDR3 comprises 12 residues. Germline values: CDR1 LNHDA, CDR2 SQIVND (reference sequence).

This rearrangement joins TRBV4-3 to TRBJ2-3; tentatively, D is TRBD2 (5 bases). Germline CDR1 reads LGHNA; CDR2 reads YSLEER. The V gene lost 4 bases and the J gene lost 6 bases, with 11 bases spanning the gap. The CDR3 contains 13 residues. The CDR3 DNA follows: TGCGCCAGCAGCCTGGCCGGGAAGGATACGCAGTATTTT. Translation gives CASSLAGKDTQYF.

V is TRBV29-1 and J is TRBJ2-1; TRBD1 matches 8 bases. With V trimmed by 1 base and J by 8 bases, 7 bases remained unmatched. CDR1 and CDR2 (germline): SQVTM, ANQGSEA. This CDR3 region has 14 residues. The CDR3 loop is CSVEGDRPGYEQFF. The CDR3 DNA sequence: TGCAGCGTTGAAGGGGACAGGCCGGGCTATGAGCAGTTCTTC.

V usage is TRBV18 and J usage is TRBJ1-5; 9 bases align to TRBD1. The CDR3 totals 16 residues. Germline values: CDR1 KGHSH, CDR2 LQKENI. The V segment lost 3 bases and the J segment 5 bases; nucleotides outside the gene matches: 8. The CDR3 region has the DNA TGTGCCAGCTCACCGTCCGGGACAGGGAGAGATCAGCCCCAGCATTTT. It yields the protein CASSPSGTGRDQPQHF.

This rearrangement joins TRBV18 to TRBJ1-1; D is perhaps TRBD1 (5 bases). Trimming took 7 bases from V and 1 from J, leaving 10 bases between them. The CDR3 runs to 13 residues. Looked up from germline, CDR1 is KGHSH and CDR2 is LQKENI. The CDR3 DNA reads as TGTGCCAGCTTAGCGACAGAGAACACTGAAGCTTTCTTT. Its translation: CASLATENTEAFF.

The chain uses TRBV18 and TRBJ1-2; TRBD1 is a possible D gene (6 bases). The CDR3 consists of 15 residues. The V gene lost 2 bases and the J gene lost 3 bases, with 13 bases spanning the gap. Germline lookup yields CDR1 KGHSH and CDR2 LQKENI. CDR3 nucleotides: TGTGCCAGCTCACCAGCGGCAGGGGCCGACTATGGCTACACCTTC. Translation gives CASSPAAGADYGYTF.

The chain has TRBV10-3 and TRBJ2-1; TRBD2 agrees at 7 bases. The CDR3 length is 14 residues. The V and J ends lost 6 bases and 2 bases, in that order; junction bases with no gene match: 4. Germline values: CDR1 ENHRY, CDR2 SYGVKD. Written as DNA, the CDR3 is TGTGCCATCAGCGGGACTACCCCCTACAATGAGCAGTTCTTC. Translating it yields CAISGTTPYNEQFF.

V gene TRBV5-1 combines with J gene TRBJ2-7; D is unresolved. V lost 0 bases, J lost 0 bases, and 7 bases lay in between. The CDR3 spans 14 residues. The germline V gene has CDR1 SGHRS and CDR2 YFSETQ. In DNA form, the CDR3 reads TGCGCCAGCAGCTTGGCGGTCCACTCCTACGAGCAGTACTTC. This sequence encodes CASSLAVHSYEQYF.

This chain joins TRBV25-1 and TRBJ1-2; no definite D call. Trimming pared 5 bases from V and 0 bases from J, leaving 4 bases between. The CDR3 runs to 12 residues. Germline assignment: CDR1 MGHDK and CDR2 SYGVNS. CDR3 bases: TGTGCCAGCAGTCGAGCTAACTATGGCTACACCTTC. This encodes CASSRANYGYTF.

This clone has just one count. The chain uses TRBV7-9 and TRBJ2-5, with 12 bases lining up with TRBD1. CDR3 length: 16 residues. Trimming took 5 bases from V and 5 from J; bases not matched to a gene: 9. Looked up from germline, CDR1 is SEHNR and CDR2 is FQNEAQ (reference sequence). Here the CDR3 reads CASSPSGTGGKETQYF. Here the CDR3 DNA reads TGTGCCAGCAGCCCCTCCGGGACAGGGGGCAAGGAGACCCAGTACTTC.

This rearrangement joins TRBV30 to TRBJ1-1; the match to TRBD1 covers 8 bases. The CDR3 is made up of 15 amino acids. Germline CDR1 GTSNPN, CDR2 SVGIG (reference sequence). V was clipped by 3 bases and J by 2 bases; unmatched bases: 8. The DNA of the CDR3 is TGTGCCTGGAGACGGGTGGACAGGGATAACACTGAAGCTTTCTTT. Translating gives CAWRRVDRDNTEAFF.

Worth noting for this clone: Other DNA sequences in this sample translate to the same CDR3. The rearrangement joins TRBV7-9 to TRBJ2-7; D is perhaps TRBD1 (5 bases). Looked up from germline, CDR1 is SEHNR and CDR2 is FQNEAQ (reference sequence). Trimming removed 4 bases at V and 0 bases at J, with 7 bases between. This CDR3 region has 13 residues. The CDR3 loop is CASSSQGSYEQYF. Here the CDR3 DNA reads TGTGCCAGCAGCTCCCAGGGCTCCTACGAGCAGTACTTC.

The chain carries TRBV18 and TRBJ1-4; TRBD1 agrees at 7 bases. The V gene's germline CDR1 is KGHSH and CDR2 LQKENI. This CDR3 region has 17 residues. V lost 3 bases and J lost 4; bases outside the gene matches: 11. This CDR3 reads CASSPPGQRSNNEKLFF. Here the CDR3 DNA reads TGTGCCAGCTCACCTCCGGGACAGCGATCTAATAATGAAAAACTGTTTTTT.

V is TRBV6-6 and J is TRBJ1-4; a possible D gene is TRBD1 (5 bases). Germline V gene sequence: CDR1 MNHNY, CDR2 SVGAGI (reference sequence). Trimming removed 5 bases from V and 8 bases from J, with 21 bases in between. This CDR3 contains 16 residues. The CDR3 spells CASSLLTDGAGEKLFF. CDR3 DNA sequence: TGTGCCAGCAGTCTTCTTACCGACGGGGCAGGAGAAAAACTGTTTTTT.

The chain is built from TRBV18 and TRBJ1-6; the D is unclear. The CDR3 consists of 13 residues. V was trimmed by 6 bases and J by 12 bases, leaving 15 bases between them. Germline-derived CDR1 and CDR2 are KGHSH and LQKENI. CDR3 nucleotide sequence: TGTGCCAGCTCCCCGACCGAAAGGGTACCCCTCCACTTT. Translating it yields CASSPTERVPLHF.

The gene calls are TRBV5-1 and TRBJ2-2, with D possibly matching TRBD1 (6 bases). V was clipped by 4 bases and J by 2 bases, with 12 bases between them. Germline CDR1 reads SGHRS; CDR2 reads YFSETQ. The CDR3 spans 15 residues. As DNA, the CDR3 is TGCGCCAGCAGCCTAGAGGACAGCAACACCGGGGAGCTGTTTTTT. Residues: CASSLEDSNTGELFF.

The J gene is TRBJ1-3, the V gene TRBV4-1; D uncertain. This CDR3 is 14 amino acids long. Germline loops: CDR1 MGHRA, CDR2 YSYEKL. The V end was cut by 0 bases, the J end by 3 bases, with 6 bases between. The CDR3 loop is CASSQDFGGNTIYF. The CDR3 DNA follows: TGCGCCAGCAGCCAAGACTTCGGTGGAAACACCATATATTTT.

The chain uses TRBV14 and TRBJ2-1; 7 nucleotides agree with TRBD1. This CDR3 region has 15 residues. The germline CDR1 and CDR2 sequences are SGHDN and FVKESK. The V segment lost 3 bases and the J segment 3 bases; nucleotides outside the gene matches: 5. This chain's CDR3 is CASSQQTGNYNEQFF. The CDR3, as DNA: TGTGCCAGCAGCCAGCAGACAGGGAACTACAATGAGCAGTTCTTC. Drawing the rest from reference TRBV14 and TRBJ2-1, the complete variable domain is EAGVTQFPSHSVIEKGQTVTLRCDPISGHDNLYWYRRVMGKEIKFLLHFVKESKQDESGMPNNRFLAERTGGTYSTLKVQPAELEDSGVYFCASSQQTGNYNEQFFGPGTRLTVL.

The J gene is TRBJ1-1, the V gene TRBV6-6, with a possible D match to TRBD1 (5 bases). This CDR3 comprises 13 residues. Germline CDR1 MNHNY, CDR2 SVGAGI (reference sequence). V was trimmed by 7 bases and J by 4 bases, leaving 13 bases between them. This CDR3 is CASNPPGGTEAFF. In DNA form, the CDR3 reads TGTGCCAGCAACCCTCCCGGGGGCACTGAAGCTTTCTTT.

The chain recombines TRBV2 with TRBJ1-1, with 8 bases fitting TRBD1. The CDR3 contains 14 residues. The junction had 4 bases not matched to a gene; V was cut back by 4 bases and J by 3 bases. The germline V gene has CDR1 SNHLY and CDR2 FYNNEI. In DNA form, the CDR3 reads TGTGCCAGCAGTGCCCTACAGGGGGACACTGAAGCTTTCTTT. This translates into CASSALQGDTEAFF.